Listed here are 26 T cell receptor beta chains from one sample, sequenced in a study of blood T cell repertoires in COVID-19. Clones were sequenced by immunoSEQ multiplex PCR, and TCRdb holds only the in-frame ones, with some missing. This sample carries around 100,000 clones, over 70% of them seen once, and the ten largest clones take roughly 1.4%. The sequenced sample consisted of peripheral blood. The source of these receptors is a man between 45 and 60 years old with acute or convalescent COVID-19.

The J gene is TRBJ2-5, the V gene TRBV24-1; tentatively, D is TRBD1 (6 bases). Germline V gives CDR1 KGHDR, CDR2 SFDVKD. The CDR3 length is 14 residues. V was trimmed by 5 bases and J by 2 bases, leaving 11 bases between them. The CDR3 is CATSALGGQETQYF. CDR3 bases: TGTGCCACCAGTGCCTTAGGGGGTCAAGAGACCCAGTACTTC.

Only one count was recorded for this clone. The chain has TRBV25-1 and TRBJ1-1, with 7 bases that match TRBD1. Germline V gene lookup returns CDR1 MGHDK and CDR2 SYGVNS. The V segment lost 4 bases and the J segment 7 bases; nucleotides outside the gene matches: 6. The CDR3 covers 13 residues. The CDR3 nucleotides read TGTGCCAGCAGTGGAGGGGGCAGAGGTGAAGCTTTCTTT. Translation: CASSGGGRGEAFF. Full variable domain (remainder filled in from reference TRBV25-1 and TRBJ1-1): EADIYQTPRYLVIGTGKKITLECSQTMGHDKMYWYQQDPGMELHLIHYSYGVNSTEKGDLSSESTVSRIRTEHFPLTLESARPSHTSQYLCASSGGGRGEAFFGQGTRLTVV.

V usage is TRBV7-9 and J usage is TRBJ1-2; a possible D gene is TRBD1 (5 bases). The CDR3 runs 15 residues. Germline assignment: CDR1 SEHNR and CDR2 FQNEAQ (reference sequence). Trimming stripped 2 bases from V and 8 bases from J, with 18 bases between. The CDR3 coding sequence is TGTGCCAGCAGCTTACATCACAGGTCTGAAGAGGGCTACACCTTC. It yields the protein CASSLHHRSEEGYTF.

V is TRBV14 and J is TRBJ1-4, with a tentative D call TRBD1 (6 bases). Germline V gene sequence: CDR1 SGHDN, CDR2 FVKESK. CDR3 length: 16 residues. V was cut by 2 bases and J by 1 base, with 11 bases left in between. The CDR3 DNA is TGTGCCAGCAGCCAAATCCTCAGGGGAACTAATGAAAAACTGTTTTTT. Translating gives CASSQILRGTNEKLFF.

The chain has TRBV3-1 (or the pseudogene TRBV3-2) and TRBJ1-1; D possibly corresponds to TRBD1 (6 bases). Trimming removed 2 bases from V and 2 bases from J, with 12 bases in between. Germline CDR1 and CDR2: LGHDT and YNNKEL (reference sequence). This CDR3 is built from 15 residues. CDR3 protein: CASSQFGGANTEAFF. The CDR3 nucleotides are TGTGCCAGCAGCCAATTCGGGGGGGCCAACACTGAAGCTTTCTTT.

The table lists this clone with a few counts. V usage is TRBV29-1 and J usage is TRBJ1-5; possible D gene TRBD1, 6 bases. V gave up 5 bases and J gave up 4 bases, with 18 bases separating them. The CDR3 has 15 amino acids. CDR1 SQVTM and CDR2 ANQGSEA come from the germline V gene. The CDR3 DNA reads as TGCAGCGTTTCCCTCTCACAGGGCGGAAATCAGCCCCAGCATTTT. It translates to CSVSLSQGGNQPQHF.

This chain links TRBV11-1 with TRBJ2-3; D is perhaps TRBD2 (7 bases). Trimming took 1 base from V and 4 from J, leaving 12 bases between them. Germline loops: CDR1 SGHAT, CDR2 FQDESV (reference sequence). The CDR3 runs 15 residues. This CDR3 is CASSLGGGGADTQYF. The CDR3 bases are TGTGCCAGCAGCTTAGGGGGCGGGGGCGCAGATACGCAGTATTTT.

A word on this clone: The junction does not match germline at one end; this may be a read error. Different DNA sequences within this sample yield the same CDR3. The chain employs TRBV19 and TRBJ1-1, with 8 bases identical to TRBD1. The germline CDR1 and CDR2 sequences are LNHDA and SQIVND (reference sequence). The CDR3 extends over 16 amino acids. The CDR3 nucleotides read TGCGCCAGTTCGGTAGACAGGGGCCCCCTGTACACTGAAGCTTTCTTT. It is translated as CASSVDRGPLYTEAFF. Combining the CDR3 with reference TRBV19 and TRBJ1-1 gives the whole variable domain DGGITQSPKYLFRKEGQNVTLSCEQNLNHDAMYWYRQDPGQGLRLIYYSQIVNDFQKGDIAEGYSVSREKKESFPLTVTSAQKNPTAFYLCASSVDRGPLYTEAFFGQGTRLTVV.

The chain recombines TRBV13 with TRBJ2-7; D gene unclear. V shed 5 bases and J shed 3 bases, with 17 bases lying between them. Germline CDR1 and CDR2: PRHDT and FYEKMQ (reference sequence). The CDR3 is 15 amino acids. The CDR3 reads CASSTTLRRDYEQYF. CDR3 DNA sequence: TGTGCCAGCAGCACTACACTGCGTCGAGACTACGAGCAGTACTTC. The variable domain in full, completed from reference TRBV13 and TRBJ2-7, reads AAGVIQSPRHLIKEKRETATLKCYPIPRHDTVYWYQQGPGQDPQFLISFYEKMQSDKGSIPDRFSAQQFSDYHSELNMSSLELGDSALYFCASSTTLRRDYEQYFGPGTRLTVT.

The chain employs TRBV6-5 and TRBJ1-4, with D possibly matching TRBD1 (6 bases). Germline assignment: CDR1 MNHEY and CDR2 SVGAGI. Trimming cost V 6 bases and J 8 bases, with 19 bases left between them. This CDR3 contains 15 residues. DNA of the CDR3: TGTGCCAGCAGAACCGGGACACGGTTGTGGGAAAAACTGTTTTTT. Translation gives CASRTGTRLWEKLFF.

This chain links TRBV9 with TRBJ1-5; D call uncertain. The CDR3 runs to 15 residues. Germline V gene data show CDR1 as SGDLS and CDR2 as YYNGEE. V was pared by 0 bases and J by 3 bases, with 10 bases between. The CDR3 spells CASSVGGAANQPQHF. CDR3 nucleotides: TGTGCCAGCAGCGTAGGCGGTGCCGCCAATCAGCCCCAGCATTTT.

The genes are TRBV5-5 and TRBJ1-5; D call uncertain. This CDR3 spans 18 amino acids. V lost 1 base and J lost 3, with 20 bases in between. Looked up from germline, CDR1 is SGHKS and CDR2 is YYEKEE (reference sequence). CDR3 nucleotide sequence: TGTGCCAGCAGCTTGATACCGGTGGCAGGCTCCAACAATCAGCCCCAGCATTTT. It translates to CASSLIPVAGSNNQPQHF.

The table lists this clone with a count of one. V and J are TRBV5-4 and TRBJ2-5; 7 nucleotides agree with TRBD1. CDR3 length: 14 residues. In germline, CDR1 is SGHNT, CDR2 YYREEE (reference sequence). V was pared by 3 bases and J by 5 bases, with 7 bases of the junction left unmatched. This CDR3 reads CASSSRQGGETQYF. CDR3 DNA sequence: TGTGCCAGCAGCTCCCGACAGGGTGGGGAGACCCAGTACTTC.

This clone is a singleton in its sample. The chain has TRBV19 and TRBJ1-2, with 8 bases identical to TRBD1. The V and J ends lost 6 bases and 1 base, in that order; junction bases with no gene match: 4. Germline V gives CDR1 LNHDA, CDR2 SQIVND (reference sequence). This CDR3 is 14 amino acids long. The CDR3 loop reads CASSLQGGNYGYTF. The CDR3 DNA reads TGTGCCAGTAGCCTACAGGGGGGTAACTATGGCTACACCTTC.

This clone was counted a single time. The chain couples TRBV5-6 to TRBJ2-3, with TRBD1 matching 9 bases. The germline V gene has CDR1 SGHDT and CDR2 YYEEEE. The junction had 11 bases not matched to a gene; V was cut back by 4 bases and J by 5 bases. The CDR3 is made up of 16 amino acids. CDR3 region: CASSRTGTGRIDTQYF. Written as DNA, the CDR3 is TGTGCCAGCAGCCGGACCGGGACAGGGAGGATAGATACGCAGTATTTT.

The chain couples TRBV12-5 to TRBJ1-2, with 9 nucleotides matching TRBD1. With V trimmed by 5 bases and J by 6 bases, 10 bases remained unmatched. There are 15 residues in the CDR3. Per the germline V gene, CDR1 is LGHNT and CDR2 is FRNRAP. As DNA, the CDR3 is TGTGCTAGTGGTCAAGTACAGGGGGCGCGGAATGGCTACACCTTC. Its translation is CASGQVQGARNGYTF.

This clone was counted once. CDR3 sequence reads: CASSLGSGYGNTIYF. CDR3 nucleotide sequence: TGCGCCAGCAGCTTGGGTTCGGGGTATGGAAACACCATATATTTT. The chain has TRBV5-1 and TRBJ1-3, with D unresolved. Germline V gene lookup returns CDR1 SGHRS and CDR2 YFSETQ. The germline V and J ends were trimmed by 0 bases and 3 bases, with 10 bases remaining between them. There are 15 residues in the CDR3.

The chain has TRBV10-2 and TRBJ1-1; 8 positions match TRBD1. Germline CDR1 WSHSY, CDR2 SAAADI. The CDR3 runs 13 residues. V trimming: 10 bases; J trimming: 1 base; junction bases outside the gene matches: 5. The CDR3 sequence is CATVGQGNTEAFF. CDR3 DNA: TGCGCCACGGTAGGACAGGGGAACACTGAAGCTTTCTTT.

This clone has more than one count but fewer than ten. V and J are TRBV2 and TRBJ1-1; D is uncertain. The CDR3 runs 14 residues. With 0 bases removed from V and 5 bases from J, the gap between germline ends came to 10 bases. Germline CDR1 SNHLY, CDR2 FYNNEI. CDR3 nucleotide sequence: TGTGCCAGCAGTGAAGCGCGGGGATGGACTGAAGCTTTCTTT. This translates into CASSEARGWTEAFF.

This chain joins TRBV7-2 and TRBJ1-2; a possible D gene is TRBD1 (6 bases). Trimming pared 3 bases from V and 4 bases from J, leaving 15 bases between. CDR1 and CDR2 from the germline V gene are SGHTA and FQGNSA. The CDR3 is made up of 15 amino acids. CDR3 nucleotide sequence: TGTGCCAGCAGCTTGGAATCGACAGGACTCTATGGCTACACCTTC. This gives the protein CASSLESTGLYGYTF.

The CDR3 nucleotides read TGTGCCAGCAGCTTAGGGGCAGGGGGCGGGTACAATGAGCAGTTCTTC. It translates to CASSLGAGGGYNEQFF. The rearrangement joins TRBV7-8 to TRBJ2-1; TRBD1 agrees at 8 bases. Germline V CDR1 and CDR2: SGHVS, FQNEAQ. CDR3 length: 16 amino acids. The junction had 6 bases not matched to a gene; V was cut back by 1 base and J by 4 bases.

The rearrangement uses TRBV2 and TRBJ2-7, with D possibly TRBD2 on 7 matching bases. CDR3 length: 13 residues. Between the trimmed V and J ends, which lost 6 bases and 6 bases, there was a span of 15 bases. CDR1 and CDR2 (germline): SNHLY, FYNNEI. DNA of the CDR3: TGTGCCAGCAGCGTCGCGGGGGCGGGCGAGCAGTACTTC. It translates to CASSVAGAGEQYF.

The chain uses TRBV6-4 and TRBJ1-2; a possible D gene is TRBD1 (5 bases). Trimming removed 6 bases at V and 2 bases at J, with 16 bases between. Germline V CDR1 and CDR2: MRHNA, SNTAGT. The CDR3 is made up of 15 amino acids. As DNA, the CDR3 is TGTGCCAGCAGCCCCGGGACGGCGGGAAACTATGGCTACACCTTC. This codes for CASSPGTAGNYGYTF.

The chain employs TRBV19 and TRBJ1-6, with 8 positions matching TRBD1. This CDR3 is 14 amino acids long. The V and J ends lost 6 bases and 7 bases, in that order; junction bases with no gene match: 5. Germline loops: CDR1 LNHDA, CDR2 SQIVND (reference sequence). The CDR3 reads CASRADRGNSPLHF. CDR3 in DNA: TGTGCCAGTAGAGCCGACAGGGGAAATTCACCCCTCCACTTT.

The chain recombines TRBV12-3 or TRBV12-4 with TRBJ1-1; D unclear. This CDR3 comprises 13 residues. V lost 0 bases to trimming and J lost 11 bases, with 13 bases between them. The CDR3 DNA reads TGTGCCAGCAGTTTAGCGTCCAGCCTCGGGGCTTTCTTT. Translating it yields CASSLASSLGAFF.

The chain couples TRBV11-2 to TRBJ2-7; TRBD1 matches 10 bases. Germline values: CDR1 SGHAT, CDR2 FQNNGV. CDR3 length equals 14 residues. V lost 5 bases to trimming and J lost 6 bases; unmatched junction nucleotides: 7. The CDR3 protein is CASSRRQGAFEQYF. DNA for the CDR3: TGTGCCAGCAGCAGGAGACAGGGGGCTTTCGAGCAGTACTTC. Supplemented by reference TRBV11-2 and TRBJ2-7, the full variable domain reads EAGVAQSPRYKIIEKRQSVAFWCNPISGHATLYWYQQILGQGPKLLIQFQNNGVVDDSQLPKDRFSAERLKGVDSTLKIQPAKLEDSAVYLCASSRRQGAFEQYFGPGTRLTVT.